The clone carrying this TCR beta chain was counted between two and nine times. The antigen is unknown. After removal of 5 bases from V and 6 bases from J, the junction contained 6 bases not matched to a gene. The CDR3 length is 14 residues. The data belong to a study of human T cells and chemical hapten exposure. At the level of the study: From small differences in pooled library volume came most of the variation in per-sample TCR yields. Whole-study findings and limits: TCRs exceeding 1 in 1000 frequency stayed unchanged with DPC sensitization.

Unique molecular identifiers were attached to individual cDNA molecules during library preparation. As processed by the authors: Per sample, the median was around 100,000 TCRs, with values from about 24,000 to 680,000. TCRdb passed the 5' RACE reads through MiXCR, listing each CDR3 protein once. The authors' filters were not applied to this entry. The table has roughly 82,000 distinct CDR3 sequences, more than 15% seen once. Unfractionated whole blood served as the source for total RNA extraction. This sequence was found in a female donor in good health. The V gene is TRBV12-3 or TRBV12-4, the J gene TRBJ1-2; TRBD1 agrees at 10 bases. The CDR3, as DNA: TGTGCCAGCAGTACTCAGACAGGGGGCCATGGCTACACCTTC. Its protein product is CASSTQTGGHGYTF.